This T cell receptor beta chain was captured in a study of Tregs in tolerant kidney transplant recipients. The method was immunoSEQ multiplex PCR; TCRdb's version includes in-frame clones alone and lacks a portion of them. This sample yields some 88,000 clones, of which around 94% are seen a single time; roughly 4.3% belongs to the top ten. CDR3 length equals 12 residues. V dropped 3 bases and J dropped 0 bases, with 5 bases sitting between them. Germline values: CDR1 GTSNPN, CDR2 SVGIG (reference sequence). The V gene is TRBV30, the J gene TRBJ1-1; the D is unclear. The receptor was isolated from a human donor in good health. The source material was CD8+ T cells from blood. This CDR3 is CAWRLMNTEAFF. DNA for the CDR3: TGTGCCTGGAGACTGATGAACACTGAAGCTTTCTTT.